Each of the 9 T cell receptor beta chains below was sequenced from the same sample in a study of immune cell composition in non-small cell lung cancer. The normal lung sample lay at least 3 cm, and maximally far, from the tumour. Assay used: immunoSEQ multiplex PCR; TCRdb lists only in-frame clones, some missing. Among over 1,500 clones listed, about 83% were seen once. Sequences were obtained from non-adjacent lung tissue. The receptors originated from a human donor with non-small cell lung cancer.

As to this clone: Relative to the germline gene, one junction end is altered; a read error may explain this. V usage is TRBV14 and J usage is TRBJ2-1, with 7 bases matching TRBD2. The CDR3 is made up of 15 amino acids. CDR1 is SGHDN and CDR2 is FVKESK in the germline V gene. The CDR3: CASSQWRESLNGQFF. In DNA form, the CDR3 reads TGTGCCAGCAGCCAATGGCGGGAGAGTCTGAATGGGCAGTTCTTC.

The chain couples TRBV7-9 to TRBJ2-7, with a weak D call TRBD1 (6 bases). The germline V and J ends were trimmed by 1 base and 5 bases, with 12 bases remaining between them. The CDR3 extends over 14 amino acids. Germline CDR1 is SEHNR and CDR2 is FQNEAQ (reference sequence). CDR3 residues: CASSLGTGSNEQYF. The CDR3 DNA sequence: TGTGCCAGCAGCTTAGGTACAGGGTCAAACGAGCAGTACTTC.

The gene calls are TRBV7-6 and TRBJ1-5, with 7 bases fitting TRBD1. This CDR3 has 13 amino acids. CDR1 is SGHVS and CDR2 is FNYEAQ in the germline V gene. V gave up 5 bases and J gave up 7 bases; unmatched junction bases: 5. CDR3 nucleotides: TGTGCCAGCAGCCCCCAGGGGGAGCAGCCCCAGCATTTT. It is translated as CASSPQGEQPQHF.

The genes are TRBV14 and TRBJ2-7, with 8 nucleotides matching TRBD2. The V gene's germline CDR1 is SGHDN and CDR2 FVKESK. Germline trimming cut 4 bases from V and 7 bases from J; bases unmatched to any gene: 6. CDR3 length: 13 residues. The CDR3 sequence: CASSRGLAWEQYF. The CDR3 coding sequence is TGTGCCAGCAGCCGCGGACTAGCATGGGAGCAGTACTTC.

The J gene is TRBJ2-7, the V gene TRBV19, with D possibly being TRBD1 (6 bases). Germline loops: CDR1 LNHDA, CDR2 SQIVND (reference sequence). The length of the CDR3 is 12 residues. With 9 bases removed from V and 6 bases from J, the gap between germline ends came to 15 bases. The CDR3 DNA follows: TGTGCCAGCCGTATTGGGGGCGGCGAGCAGTACTTC. Translating it yields CASRIGGGEQYF.

The chain employs TRBV5-1 and TRBJ2-3; TRBD2 aligns across 14 bases. V shed 2 bases and J 6 bases; nucleotides not matched to a gene: 11. CDR3 length equals 18 residues. Germline CDR1 and CDR2: SGHRS and YFSETQ. CDR3 nucleotides: TGCGCCAGCAGCTTTACCGGGACTAGCGGGAGTTTGGTGGATACGCAGTATTTT. The encoded protein is CASSFTGTSGSLVDTQYF.

The chain couples TRBV5-5 to TRBJ2-5, with TRBD2 as a possible D gene (5 bases). CDR3 length equals 13 residues. Trimming took off 4 bases at V and 0 bases at J, with 7 bases between the two ends. Germline CDR1 is SGHKS and CDR2 is YYEKEE (reference sequence). CDR3 in DNA: TGTGCCAGCAGCCCGGGGTACCAAGAGACCCAGTACTTC. Amino acid sequence: CASSPGYQETQYF.

V gene TRBV11-2 combines with J gene TRBJ2-2; 8 nucleotides align to TRBD1. The germline gives CDR1 SGHAT, CDR2 FQNNGV. Unmatched junction bases numbered 8, after V lost 4 bases and J lost 4 bases. The CDR3 covers 16 residues. The CDR3 region has the DNA TGTGCCAGCAGCTCAAAGCCAGGGGGCCTCACCGGGGAGCTGTTTTTT. Encoded protein: CASSSKPGGLTGELFF.

This chain links TRBV2 with TRBJ2-4; a weak D match, TRBD2 (6 bases). The CDR3 contains 15 residues. CDR1 and CDR2 (germline): SNHLY, FYNNEI. V shed 8 bases and J shed 0 bases, with 14 bases lying between them. The CDR3 DNA sequence: TGTGCCAGCTGCTCGGGAGATCTAGCCAAAAACATTCAGTACTTC. Translating gives CASCSGDLAKNIQYF.